The 24 T cell receptor beta chains in this list originate from one sample, sequenced in a study of blood T cell repertoires in COVID-19. Here immunoSEQ multiplex PCR was the method, and the copy in TCRdb shows in-frame clones only, minus some. This table holds approximately 200,000 clones, roughly four fifths found once. The sequenced sample consisted of PBMCs or T cells enriched from blood (not recorded which). The origin of the receptors is a man aged 35 to 55 who had recovered from COVID-19.

This CDR3 is CASSQVTGGAAYEQYF. DNA for the CDR3: TGCGCCAGCAGCCAAGTGACAGGGGGCGCCGCCTACGAGCAGTACTTC. V usage is TRBV4-3 and J usage is TRBJ2-7, with 10 bases identical to TRBD1. Trimming cost V 1 base and J 2 bases; bases outside gene matches: 5. The CDR3 runs to 16 residues. Germline V lookup: CDR1 LGHNA, CDR2 YSLEER.

The genes are TRBV29-1 and TRBJ1-5; 7 positions match TRBD1. Germline V gene sequence: CDR1 SQVTM, CDR2 ANQGSEA. The CDR3 contains 14 residues. The V and J ends lost 6 bases and 4 bases, in that order; junction bases with no gene match: 9. Here the CDR3 reads CSVADRDENQPQHF. The DNA of the CDR3 is TGCAGCGTGGCAGACAGGGACGAAAATCAGCCCCAGCATTTT.

The genes are TRBV4-3 and TRBJ1-1; 12 nucleotides align to TRBD1. CDR1 and CDR2 from the germline V gene are LGHNA and YSLEER. J was trimmed by 5 bases and V by 0 bases; bases with no gene match: 10. The CDR3 sequence is 18 residues long. CDR3 nucleotides: TGCGCCAGCAGCCAAGATCCCCGGGACAGGGGGCTAGGAACTGAAGCTTTCTTT. Protein product: CASSQDPRDRGLGTEAFF.

This sequence joins TRBV5-1 and TRBJ2-2, with 7 bases lining up with TRBD2. Germline values: CDR1 SGHRS, CDR2 YFSETQ. V was clipped by 4 bases and J by 3 bases; unmatched bases: 12. CDR3 length: 17 amino acids. CDR3 nucleotides: TGCGCCAGCAGCACGGGGAACCTAGCGGTTTACACCGGGGAGCTGTTTTTT. It is translated as CASSTGNLAVYTGELFF.

The chain couples TRBV12-3 or TRBV12-4 to TRBJ1-1, with 9 nucleotides matching TRBD1. The CDR3 has 13 amino acids. The trim removed 5 bases at V and 5 bases at J, leaving 3 bases unmatched. The CDR3 DNA reads as TGTGCCAGCAGTCCCGGGACAGGGACTGAAGCTTTCTTT. Translating gives CASSPGTGTEAFF.

The CDR3 loop is CASSYDRDQPQHF. The CDR3 bases are TGTGCCAGCAGTTACGACAGGGATCAGCCCCAGCATTTT. The chain combines TRBV2 with TRBJ1-5, with 7 bases aligning to TRBD1. The CDR3 has 13 amino acids. Germline CDR1 reads SNHLY; CDR2 reads FYNNEI. The V gene end was trimmed by 5 bases and the J gene end by 5 bases; junction bases not matched to a gene: 3.

The chain links TRBV10-3 to TRBJ1-5; TRBD1 agrees at 8 bases. V shed 6 bases, J shed 4 bases, and the junction held 5 bases outside the gene matches. The length of the CDR3 is 14 residues. Germline CDR1 is ENHRY and CDR2 is SYGVKD. CDR3 sequence reads: CAISWTGPNQPQHF. The DNA of the CDR3 is TGTGCCATCAGCTGGACAGGGCCTAATCAGCCCCAGCATTTT.

CDR3: CASSLGVGIGATQYF. The DNA of the CDR3 is TGTGCCAGCAGCCTAGGCGTAGGGATTGGGGCGACCCAGTACTTC. This chain joins TRBV7-8 and TRBJ2-5; perhaps TRBD1 as D (5 bases). The V gene lost 5 bases and the J gene lost 7 bases, with 20 bases spanning the gap. The germline gives CDR1 SGHVS, CDR2 FQNEAQ. The length of the CDR3 is 15 residues.

V is TRBV5-6 and J is TRBJ2-7; weak D call: TRBD2 (6 bases). The ends were cut back, 4 bases at V and 4 bases at J, with 9 bases in the middle. The germline CDR1 and CDR2 sequences are SGHDT and YYEEEE. The CDR3 covers 12 residues. CDR3 residues: CASSRRGYEQYV. The DNA for the CDR3 is TGTGCCAGCAGCAGGAGGGGATACGAGCAGTACGTC.

The chain joins TRBV19 to TRBJ1-5; 10 bases match TRBD1. CDR1 is LNHDA, CDR2 SQIVND, per germline (reference sequence). CDR3 length equals 18 residues. With V trimmed by 5 bases and J by 0 bases, 10 bases remained unmatched. CDR3 loop: CASSARDRGTYSNQPQHF. CDR3 nucleotides: TGTGCCAGTAGTGCACGGGACAGGGGAACCTATAGCAATCAGCCCCAGCATTTT. The full variable domain, its missing parts supplied by reference TRBV19 and TRBJ1-5, is DGGITQSPKYLFRKEGQNVTLSCEQNLNHDAMYWYRQDPGQGLRLIYYSQIVNDFQKGDIAEGYSVSREKKESFPLTVTSAQKNPTAFYLCASSARDRGTYSNQPQHFGDGTRLSIL.

V is TRBV7-2 and J is TRBJ1-2; D is unresolved. Trimming pared 0 bases from V and 4 bases from J, leaving 15 bases between. CDR1 and CDR2 from the germline V gene are SGHTA and FQGNSA. This CDR3 has 16 amino acids. This CDR3 reads CASSLAVASAGYGYTF. CDR3 nucleotide sequence: TGTGCCAGCAGCTTAGCGGTGGCCTCTGCGGGCTATGGCTACACCTTC.

V is TRBV7-3 and J is TRBJ1-2, with D unresolved. The CDR3 covers 13 residues. Germline values: CDR1 SGHTA, CDR2 FQGTGA. The V end lost 5 bases, the J end lost 8 bases, and 15 bases lay between the germline ends. The CDR3 sequence is CASSPGVTGGYTF. CDR3 DNA: TGTGCCAGCAGCCCCGGGGTAACCGGGGGCTACACCTTC.

This chain connects TRBV27 to TRBJ1-2; tentatively, D is TRBD1 (5 bases). Looked up from germline, CDR1 is MNHEY and CDR2 is SMNVEV (reference sequence). This CDR3 has 13 residues. Trimming pared 6 bases from V and 7 bases from J, leaving 15 bases between. The DNA of the CDR3 is TGTGCCAGCAGATCCGGGGGGTCGAGTGGCTACACCTTC. Translation: CASRSGGSSGYTF.

This rearrangement joins TRBV3-1 (or the pseudogene TRBV3-2) to TRBJ1-3; D uncertain. Germline-derived CDR1 and CDR2 are LGHDT and YNNKEL (reference sequence). The CDR3 covers 16 residues. V gave up 4 bases and J gave up 0 bases, with 13 bases separating them. The CDR3 spells CASSPMVASSGNTIYF. CDR3 coding DNA: TGTGCCAGCAGCCCAATGGTCGCGAGCTCTGGAAACACCATATATTTT.

There are a few counts of this clone. The V and J genes are TRBV18 and TRBJ1-3; D is unresolved. This CDR3 region has 19 residues. Germline assignment: CDR1 KGHSH and CDR2 LQKENI. With 1 base removed from V and 0 bases from J, the gap between germline ends came to 19 bases. The chain's CDR3 is CASSPLSPRARDSGNTIYF. CDR3 in DNA: TGTGCCAGCTCACCACTTTCTCCGAGGGCGAGGGACTCTGGAAACACCATATATTTT.

The V gene is TRBV3-1 (or the pseudogene TRBV3-2), the J gene TRBJ2-3, with 9 nucleotides matching TRBD2. Germline CDR1 and CDR2: LGHDT and YNNKEL (reference sequence). This CDR3 comprises 14 residues. The V gene end was trimmed by 4 bases and the J gene end by 7 bases; junction bases not matched to a gene: 6. CDR3 protein: CASSPSGARNTQYF. The CDR3 coding sequence is TGTGCCAGCAGCCCTAGCGGGGCACGCAATACGCAGTATTTT.

The chain links TRBV7-6 to TRBJ2-7; 9 bases agree with TRBD2. The CDR3 has 17 amino acids. Germline V gives CDR1 SGHVS, CDR2 FNYEAQ. Germline trimming cut 2 bases from V and 5 bases from J; bases unmatched to any gene: 13. DNA of the CDR3: TGTGCCAGCAGCTTAACCTTTGCGGGAGGGCCGGTCCACGAGCAGTACTTC. This gives the protein CASSLTFAGGPVHEQYF.

This chain joins TRBV6-5 and TRBJ1-5; TRBD1 is a possible D gene (6 bases). Looked up from germline, CDR1 is MNHEY and CDR2 is SVGAGI. This CDR3 is 13 amino acids long. V lost 6 bases, J lost 4 bases, and 10 bases lay in between. The CDR3 sequence is CASRLQGNQPQHF. CDR3 nucleotide sequence: TGTGCCAGCAGATTACAGGGTAATCAGCCCCAGCATTTT.

The V and J genes are TRBV11-1 and TRBJ2-3; TRBD1 matches 9 bases. The length of the CDR3 is 15 residues. Germline V lookup: CDR1 SGHAT, CDR2 FQDESV (reference sequence). V lost 4 bases to trimming and J lost 6 bases; unmatched junction nucleotides: 8. CDR3 sequence reads: CASSYSGTGTDTQYF. In DNA form, the CDR3 reads TGTGCCAGCAGCTATTCCGGGACAGGGACGGATACGCAGTATTTT.

The chain joins TRBV5-1 to TRBJ2-1; 16 nucleotides align to TRBD2. The V and J ends lost 0 bases and 1 base, in that order; junction bases with no gene match: 7. The CDR3 is 20 amino acids. The germline CDR1 and CDR2 sequences are SGHRS and YFSETQ. The CDR3 is CASSLAGTSGRAGSYNEQFF. In nucleotides, the CDR3 is TGCGCCAGCAGCTTGGCCGGGACTAGCGGGAGGGCCGGTTCCTACAATGAGCAGTTCTTC.

The chain has TRBV19 and TRBJ2-7; 11 bases fit TRBD1. The CDR3 is 17 residues long. CDR1 and CDR2 (germline): LNHDA, SQIVND (reference sequence). J was trimmed by 0 bases and V by 6 bases; bases with no gene match: 10. The CDR3 nucleotides are TGTGCCAGTAGCACGACCCCGGGACAGGGGGACTCCTACGAGCAGTACTTC. It yields the protein CASSTTPGQGDSYEQYF.

Concerning this clone itself: A read error may produce the germline difference seen at one junction end. This chain links TRBV5-6 with TRBJ2-5; D might be TRBD2 (6 bases). Germline V gene lookup returns CDR1 SGHDT and CDR2 YYEEEE. The CDR3 sequence is 13 residues long. The CDR3 sequence: CASSSGGRVGVDF. CDR3 nucleotide sequence: TGTGCCAGCAGCTCCGGGGGACGGGTAGGGGTCGACTTC.

V gene TRBV21-1 combines with J gene TRBJ1-2; the table's D call of TRBD1 was not tested on the DNA. TRBV21-1 is deemed a pseudogene. This CDR3 has 16 residues. CDR3 in DNA: TGTGCCAGCACGCAGGACAGCCGGAGTTCGGTCTATGGCTACACCTTC. Its translation: CASTQDSRSSVYGYTF.

CDR3 nucleotides: TGTGCCAGCAGTTCCGCGGACAGGGGCGTTCGTTCACCCCTCCACTTT. Its protein is CASSSADRGVRSPLHF. This chain joins TRBV28 and TRBJ1-6; 9 bases map to TRBD1. CDR1 MDHEN and CDR2 SYDVKM come from the germline V gene. V was clipped by 4 bases and J by 9 bases; unmatched bases: 10. The CDR3 has 16 amino acids. The complete variable domain, with remaining parts taken from reference TRBV28 and TRBJ1-6, reads DVKVTQSSRYLVKRTGEKVFLECVQDMDHENMFWYRQDPGLGLRLIYFSYDVKMKEKGDIPEGYSVSREKKERFSLILESASTNQTSMYLCASSSADRGVRSPLHFGNGTRLTVT.